These T cell receptor beta chains were read from a single sample in a study of glioma-infiltrating T cells after dendritic cell vaccination. Here immunoSEQ multiplex PCR was the method, and the copy in TCRdb shows in-frame clones only, minus some. The top ten clones hold 9.5% to 12% of a sample with about 50,000 clones, over 75% of them seen once. Sequencing used blood, obtained before dendritic cell vaccination. The receptors come from a human donor with glioblastoma. Each CDR3 is given with its conserved first and last residue. Fields, in order: clone size, V gene, D gene, J gene, CDR3 DNA, CDR3 protein. A D gene is named only where the DNA matches it firmly. Not every row has a clone size; where given, it reads once, few, many or a size class.

abundance: -
v_gene: TRBV27
d_gene: -
j_gene: TRBJ1-1
CDR3nt: TGTGCCAGCAGTTCAAGGGGCGAAAACACTGAAGCTTTCTTT
CDR3aa: CASSSRGENTEAFF

abundance: few
v_gene: TRBV6-5
d_gene: -
j_gene: TRBJ2-7
CDR3nt: TGTGCCAGCAGTTACGATGGACAGAGCACCTACGAGCAGTACTTC
CDR3aa: CASSYDGQSTYEQYF

abundance: -
v_gene: TRBV7-2
d_gene: -
j_gene: TRBJ1-2
CDR3nt: TGTGCCAGCAGCTTAGCCACAGCATCGATCTATGGCTACACCTTC
CDR3aa: CASSLATASIYGYTF

abundance: -
v_gene: TRBV7-2
d_gene: -
j_gene: TRBJ1-1
CDR3nt: TGTGCCAGCAGCTTAGGATCGGGTAGTGAAGCTTTCTTT
CDR3aa: CASSLGSGSEAFF

abundance: -
v_gene: TRBV5-1
d_gene: TRBD2
j_gene: TRBJ2-7
CDR3nt: TGCGCCAGCAGTCCACGGGGGGGGAACCTCCACGAGCAGTACTTC
CDR3aa: CASSPRGGNLHEQYF

abundance: -
v_gene: TRBV6-5
d_gene: -
j_gene: TRBJ1-1
CDR3nt: TGTGCCAGCAGTTACTCGATTTGGAGTACGAACACTGAAGCTTTCTTT
CDR3aa: CASSYSIWSTNTEAFF

abundance: few
v_gene: TRBV20-1
d_gene: -
j_gene: TRBJ1-2
CDR3nt: TGCAGTGGGCTCCTTGGCTACACCTTC
CDR3aa: CSGLLGYTF

abundance: -
v_gene: TRBV7-2
d_gene: TRBD1
j_gene: TRBJ2-1
CDR3nt: TGTGCCAGCAGCCTAAACCGGGACAGGGGGCAGCAGTTCTTC
CDR3aa: CASSLNRDRGQQFF

abundance: -
v_gene: TRBV13
d_gene: -
j_gene: TRBJ1-1
CDR3nt: TGTGCCAGCAGCCTCGGGAGCACTGAAGCTTTCTTT
CDR3aa: CASSLGSTEAFF

abundance: -
v_gene: TRBV27
d_gene: -
j_gene: TRBJ1-1
CDR3nt: TGTGCCAGCAGTTTAATGGGCCCGAGCCCTGAAGCTTTCTTT
CDR3aa: CASSLMGPSPEAFF

abundance: -
v_gene: TRBV5-6
d_gene: -
j_gene: TRBJ2-2
CDR3nt: TGTGCCAGCAGCCCGCAACTGGTCACCGGGGAGCTGTTTTTT
CDR3aa: CASSPQLVTGELFF

abundance: -
v_gene: TRBV6-5
d_gene: -
j_gene: TRBJ2-7
CDR3nt: TGTGCCAGCAGTTACGGGGGGAACTACTACGAGCAGTACTTC
CDR3aa: CASSYGGNYYEQYF

abundance: -
v_gene: TRBV7-2
d_gene: -
j_gene: TRBJ1-2
CDR3nt: TGTGCCAGCAGCTTAGCGCGACAGCAAAACTATGGCTACACCTTC
CDR3aa: CASSLARQQNYGYTF

abundance: few
v_gene: TRBV27
d_gene: TRBD1
j_gene: TRBJ2-7
CDR3nt: TGTGCCAGCAGTCCCTGGGGCAGGGGGCGCTACGAGCAGTACTTC
CDR3aa: CASSPWGRGRYEQYF

abundance: -
v_gene: TRBV27
d_gene: -
j_gene: TRBJ2-7
CDR3nt: TGTGCCAGCAGTTTATTTTCAGGGGGGTACGAGCAGTACTTC
CDR3aa: CASSLFSGGYEQYF

abundance: -
v_gene: TRBV5-1
d_gene: -
j_gene: TRBJ2-2
CDR3nt: TGCGCCAGCAGCTCCCAGGGGGGTGAGGCCGGGGAGCTGTTTTTT
CDR3aa: CASSSQGGEAGELFF

abundance: -
v_gene: TRBV5-1
d_gene: -
j_gene: TRBJ2-1
CDR3nt: TGCGCCAGCAGCCTCAGGACTGGGCTCTACAATGAGCAGTTCTTC
CDR3aa: CASSLRTGLYNEQFF

abundance: -
v_gene: TRBV7-9
d_gene: TRBD2
j_gene: TRBJ2-1
CDR3nt: TGTGCCAGCAGCCGTGCGGGGGGTAGTTTTACCTACAATGAGCAGTTCTTC
CDR3aa: CASSRAGGSFTYNEQFF

abundance: -
v_gene: TRBV7-7
d_gene: TRBD2
j_gene: TRBJ2-7
CDR3nt: TGTGCTAGCAGCCGGGACTACTCCTACGAGCAGTACTTC
CDR3aa: CASSRDYSYEQYF

abundance: -
v_gene: TRBV7-8
d_gene: -
j_gene: TRBJ2-1
CDR3nt: TGTGCCAGCAGCTTAGGGCGGGGGCTATACAATGAGCAGTTCTTC
CDR3aa: CASSLGRGLYNEQFF

abundance: -
v_gene: TRBV25-1
d_gene: TRBD1
j_gene: TRBJ2-5
CDR3nt: TGTGCCACGAGACCTGACAGGGGGGGACAAGAGACCCAGTACTTC
CDR3aa: CATRPDRGGQETQYF

abundance: -
v_gene: TRBV7-2
d_gene: -
j_gene: TRBJ2-7
CDR3nt: TGTGCCAGCAGCCCCCTCGGGGGCGAGCAGTACTTC
CDR3aa: CASSPLGGEQYF

abundance: -
v_gene: TRBV5-1
d_gene: TRBD1
j_gene: TRBJ2-7
CDR3nt: TGCGCCAGCAGCTTGGAGGGACAGGGCTTCCACGAGCAGTACTTC
CDR3aa: CASSLEGQGFHEQYF

abundance: -
v_gene: TRBV7-9
d_gene: -
j_gene: TRBJ1-1
CDR3nt: TGTGCCAGCAGCTCGCGGGGGAACACTGAAGCTTTCTTT
CDR3aa: CASSSRGNTEAFF

abundance: -
v_gene: TRBV9
d_gene: TRBD2
j_gene: TRBJ2-5
CDR3nt: TGTGCCAGCAGCGTATGGGGAGGGCCTCAAGAGACCCAGTACTTC
CDR3aa: CASSVWGGPQETQYF

abundance: -
v_gene: TRBV5-8
d_gene: -
j_gene: TRBJ2-5
CDR3nt: TGTGCCAGCAGCCCTAAAGAGACCCAGTACTTC
CDR3aa: CASSPKETQYF

abundance: -
v_gene: TRBV30
d_gene: -
j_gene: TRBJ1-2
CDR3nt: TGTGCCTGGAGTCCTCTGGGCATAGGGAGCTATGGCTACACCTTC
CDR3aa: CAWSPLGIGSYGYTF

abundance: -
v_gene: TRBV5-1
d_gene: TRBD1
j_gene: TRBJ1-1
CDR3nt: TGCGCCAGCAGCCCAGGGACAGCGAACACTGAAGCTTTCTTT
CDR3aa: CASSPGTANTEAFF

abundance: -
v_gene: TRBV6-5
d_gene: -
j_gene: TRBJ1-2
CDR3nt: TGTGCCAGCAGTTACTCGAAGAGGGGAGGCTATGGCTACACCTTC
CDR3aa: CASSYSKRGGYGYTF

abundance: -
v_gene: TRBV25-1
d_gene: -
j_gene: TRBJ1-1
CDR3nt: TGTGCCAGCAGTGGGGTAGGGAGTGTTGTGGCTGAAGCTTTCTTT
CDR3aa: CASSGVGSVVAEAFF

abundance: -
v_gene: TRBV29-1
d_gene: TRBD2
j_gene: TRBJ2-3
CDR3nt: TGCAGCGTTGAAGATCGGACTAGCGGGAGGGATACGCAGTATTTT
CDR3aa: CSVEDRTSGRDTQYF

abundance: -
v_gene: TRBV18
d_gene: -
j_gene: TRBJ2-7
CDR3nt: TGTGCCAGCTCACCTCGGGAGACCTCCTACGAGCAGTACTTC
CDR3aa: CASSPRETSYEQYF

abundance: -
v_gene: TRBV5-6
d_gene: -
j_gene: TRBJ1-1
CDR3nt: TGTGCCAGCAGCGTAGGGGTGGGTGCTTTCTTT
CDR3aa: CASSVGVGAFF

abundance: once
v_gene: TRBV5-4
d_gene: -
j_gene: TRBJ2-7
CDR3nt: TGTGCCAGCAGCCGAGGCCCAGACTACGAGCAGTACTTC
CDR3aa: CASSRGPDYEQYF

abundance: -
v_gene: TRBV27
d_gene: -
j_gene: TRBJ1-1
CDR3nt: TGTGCCAGCAGTTTATCAGAGGGGGTCACTGAAGCTTTCTTT
CDR3aa: CASSLSEGVTEAFF

abundance: -
v_gene: TRBV7-2
d_gene: -
j_gene: TRBJ1-1
CDR3nt: TGTGCCAGCAGCTCCACCACCGGGAGGCTGGCTTTCTTT
CDR3aa: CASSSTTGRLAFF